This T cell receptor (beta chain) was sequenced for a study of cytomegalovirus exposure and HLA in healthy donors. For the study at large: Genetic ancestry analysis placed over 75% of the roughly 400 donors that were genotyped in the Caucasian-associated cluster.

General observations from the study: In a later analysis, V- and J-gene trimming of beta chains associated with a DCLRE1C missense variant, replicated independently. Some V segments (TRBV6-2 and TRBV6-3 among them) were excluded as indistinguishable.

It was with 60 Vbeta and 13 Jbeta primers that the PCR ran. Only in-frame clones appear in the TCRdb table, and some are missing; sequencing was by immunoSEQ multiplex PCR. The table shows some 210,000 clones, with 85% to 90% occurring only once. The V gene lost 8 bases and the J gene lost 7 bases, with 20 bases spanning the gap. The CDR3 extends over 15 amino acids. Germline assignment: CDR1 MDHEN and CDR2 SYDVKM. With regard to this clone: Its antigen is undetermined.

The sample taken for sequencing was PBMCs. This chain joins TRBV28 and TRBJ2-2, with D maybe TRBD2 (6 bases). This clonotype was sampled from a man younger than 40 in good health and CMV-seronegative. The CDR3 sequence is CASDMRDPRGGELFF. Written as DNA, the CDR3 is TGTGCCAGCGATATGCGGGACCCTCGGGGCGGGGAGCTGTTTTTT.